The present TCR beta chain was sequenced within a study of blood T cell repertoires in COVID-19. About the study: Acute and convalescent COVID-19 specimens originated in the United States, Italy and Spain.

CDR1 is LNHDA and CDR2 is SQIVND in the germline V gene (reference sequence). CDR3 length equals 14 residues. The V gene lost 1 base and the J gene lost 4 bases, with 10 bases spanning the gap. How the authors handled the data: Cell counts per sample came from amplifying reference gene primers. The protocol was immunoSEQ multiplex PCR, while the TCRdb copy is restricted to in-frame clones and leaves out a portion. That table supplies the V and J calls and clone size; D and trimming were determined from the DNA. Here the sample spans about 150,000 clones, around 84% being singletons. The sequenced sample consisted of peripheral blood. The source of this sequence is a man aged 70 or older with acute or convalescent COVID-19. The chain carries TRBV19 and TRBJ1-1; D ambiguous. CDR3 coding DNA: TGTGCCAGTAGTATAGTAGGTAGCGGCACTGAAGCTTTCTTT. Residues: CASSIVGSGTEAFF.